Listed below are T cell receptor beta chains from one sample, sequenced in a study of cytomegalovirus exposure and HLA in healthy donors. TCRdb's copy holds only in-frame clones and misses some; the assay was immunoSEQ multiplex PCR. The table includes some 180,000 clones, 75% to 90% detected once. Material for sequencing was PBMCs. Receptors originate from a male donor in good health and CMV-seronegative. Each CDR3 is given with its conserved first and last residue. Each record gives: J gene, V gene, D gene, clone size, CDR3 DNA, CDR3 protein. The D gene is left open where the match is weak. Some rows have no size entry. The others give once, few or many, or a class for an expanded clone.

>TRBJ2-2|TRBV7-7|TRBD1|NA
TGTGCCAGCAGCCAGGACAGGGGGGACACCGGGGAGCTGTTTTTT
CASSQDRGDTGELFF
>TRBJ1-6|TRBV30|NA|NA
TGTGCCTGGAGTGTATCGGGGAGCCTTAATAATTCACCCCTCCACTTT
CAWSVSGSLNNSPLHF
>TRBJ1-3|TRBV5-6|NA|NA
TGTGCCAGCAGCCCGCTTTGGGACAACTCTGGAAACACCATATATTTT
CASSPLWDNSGNTIYF
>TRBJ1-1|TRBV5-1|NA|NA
TGCGCCAGCAGCTTGTTAGTGGGCGAGGGCACTGAAGCTTTCTTT
CASSLLVGEGTEAFF
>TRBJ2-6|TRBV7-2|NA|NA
TGTGCCAGCAGCCCCCGGTTCTCTGGGGCCAACGTCCTGACTTTC
CASSPRFSGANVLTF
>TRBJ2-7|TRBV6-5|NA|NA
TGTGCCAGCAGTAGTCCGCGGGGAAGCTCCTACGAGCAGTACTTC
CASSSPRGSSYEQYF
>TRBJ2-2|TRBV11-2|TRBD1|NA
TGTGCCAGCAGCTTAGGGGCAGGGGGGAACACCGGGGAGCTGTTTTTT
CASSLGAGGNTGELFF
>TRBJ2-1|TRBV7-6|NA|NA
TGTGCCAGCAGCTCCCCCCTCAGGGATCCCTACAATGAGCAGTTCTTC
CASSSPLRDPYNEQFF
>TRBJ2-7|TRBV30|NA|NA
TGTGCCTGGAGTGTAGACAACTCCTACGAGCAGTACTTC
CAWSVDNSYEQYF
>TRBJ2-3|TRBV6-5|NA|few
TGTGCCAGCAGCGCGACTGCTACTAGCACAGATACGCAGTATTTT
CASSATATSTDTQYF
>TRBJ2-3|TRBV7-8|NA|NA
TGTGCCAGCAGCCCGCAGGGCGGGGAAGATACGCAGTATTTT
CASSPQGGEDTQYF
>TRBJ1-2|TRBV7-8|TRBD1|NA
TGTGCCAGCAGCTTAGACGGACAGGGTCTGAACTATGGCTACACCTTC
CASSLDGQGLNYGYTF
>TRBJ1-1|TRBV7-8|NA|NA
TGTGCCAGCAGCCCTGCGGTGAACACTGAAGCTTTCTTT
CASSPAVNTEAFF
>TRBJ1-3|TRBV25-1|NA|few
TGTGCCAGCAGTGGTTGGGGGGAAACTGGAAACACCATATATTTT
CASSGWGETGNTIYF
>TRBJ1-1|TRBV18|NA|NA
TGTGCCAGCTCACCGCCTACTCTCAACACTGAAGCTTTCTTT
CASSPPTLNTEAFF
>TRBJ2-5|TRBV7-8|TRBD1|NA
TGTGCCAGCAGCCTGGGACAGGGTTGGGAGACCCAGTACTTC
CASSLGQGWETQYF
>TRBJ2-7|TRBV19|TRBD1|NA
TGTGCCAGTAGTATAACCCGGGACAGGATCTACGAGCAGTACTTC
CASSITRDRIYEQYF
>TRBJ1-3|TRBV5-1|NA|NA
TGCGCCAGCAGCTTGGCCCGCGGGGGCCCTGGAAACACCATATATTTT
CASSLARGGPGNTIYF
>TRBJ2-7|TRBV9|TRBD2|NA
TGTGCCAGCAGCGGAGAGCTAGCGGGGGGTATATACGAGCAGTACTTC
CASSGELAGGIYEQYF
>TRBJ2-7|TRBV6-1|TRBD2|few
TGTGCCAGCGGGCCGGGGGGATACGAGCAGTACTTC
CASGPGGYEQYF
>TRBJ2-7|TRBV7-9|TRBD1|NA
TGTGCCAGCAGCTTAGACGAGACAGGGTGGCCCTACGAGCAGTACTTC
CASSLDETGWPYEQYF
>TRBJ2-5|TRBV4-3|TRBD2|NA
TGCGCCAGCAGCCAAAGGACTAGGACACCCCATCAAGAGACCCAGTACTTC
CASSQRTRTPHQETQYF
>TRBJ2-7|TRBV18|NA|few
TGTGCCAGCTCACCGACAGACACCAGCTACGAGCAGTACTTC
CASSPTDTSYEQYF
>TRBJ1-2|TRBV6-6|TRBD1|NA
TGTGCCAGCAGCGCCGACAGGGTTAGGGCTAACTATGGCTACACCTTC
CASSADRVRANYGYTF
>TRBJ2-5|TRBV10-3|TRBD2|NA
TGTGCCATCAGTGACGGGAGGGAAGAGACCCAGTACTTC
CAISDGREETQYF
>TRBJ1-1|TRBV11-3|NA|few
TGTGCCAGCAGCCCTAGGGGGAACACTGAAGCTTTCTTT
CASSPRGNTEAFF
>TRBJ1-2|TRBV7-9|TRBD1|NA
TGTGCCAGCAGCTTCTCTCAGATCAGGGGGTATGGTGGCTACACCTTC
CASSFSQIRGYGGYTF
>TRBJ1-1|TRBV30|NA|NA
TGTGCCTGGATCCAACAGGTGGAAGCTTTCTTT
CAWIQQVEAFF
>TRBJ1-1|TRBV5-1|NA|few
TGCGCCAGCAGCTTGGCCGCAGGGATGGAAACTGAAGCTTTCTTT
CASSLAAGMETEAFF
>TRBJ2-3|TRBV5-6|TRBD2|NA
TGTGCCAGCAGCTTGTGGCGGGGGAGCACAGATACGCAGTATTTT
CASSLWRGSTDTQYF
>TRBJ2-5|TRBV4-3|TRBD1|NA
TGCGCCAGCAGCCAAGATGGCGACAGGGTATCGGAGCAGTACTTC
CASSQDGDRVSEQYF
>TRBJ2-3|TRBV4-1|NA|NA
TGCGCCAGCAGCCAGGGCCACCTCGGCACAGATACGCAGTATTTT
CASSQGHLGTDTQYF
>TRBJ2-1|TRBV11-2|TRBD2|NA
TGTGCCAGCAGCTGGACTAGCGGGGCCTACAATGAGCAGTTCTTC
CASSWTSGAYNEQFF
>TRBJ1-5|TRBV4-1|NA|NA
TGCGCCAGCAGCTCCGGAGGGAGTGGCGGCAATCAGCCCCAGCATTTT
CASSSGGSGGNQPQHF
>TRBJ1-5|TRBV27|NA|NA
TGTGCCAGCAGTTTATTCGGACAGTATAGCAATCAGCCCCAGCATTTT
CASSLFGQYSNQPQHF
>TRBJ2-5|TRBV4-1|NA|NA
TGCGCCAGCAGCCAAGAACCGGCTAGAGGCGAGACCCAGTACTTC
CASSQEPARGETQYF
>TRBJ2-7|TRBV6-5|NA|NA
TGTGCCAGCAGTTACACTGACAGAACCTACGAGCAGTACTTC
CASSYTDRTYEQYF
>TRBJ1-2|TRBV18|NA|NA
TGTGCCAGCTCACCACGGGACTCTAGCTATGGCTACACCTTC
CASSPRDSSYGYTF
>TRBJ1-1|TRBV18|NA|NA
TGTGCCACCACGGACCAACTAAAGACAGGCGACACTGAAGCTTTCTTT
CATTDQLKTGDTEAFF
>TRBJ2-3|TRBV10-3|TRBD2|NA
TGTGCCATCAGTGAATTCGGGGGGGGTGGGTCGGATACGCAGTATTTT
CAISEFGGGGSDTQYF
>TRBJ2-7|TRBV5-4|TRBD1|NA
TGTGCCAGCAGCTTACCATCGGGACAGGCCACCTACGAGCAGTACTTC
CASSLPSGQATYEQYF
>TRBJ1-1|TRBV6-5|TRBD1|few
TGTGCCAGCAGGGTGGGACAGCAGAACACTGAAGCTTTCTTT
CASRVGQQNTEAFF
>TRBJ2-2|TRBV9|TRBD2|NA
TGTGCCAGCAGCGTTCTAGCGGGGAGCACCGGGGAGCTGTTTTTT
CASSVLAGSTGELFF
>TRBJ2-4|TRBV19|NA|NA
TGTGCCAGTAGTATAGGGCAGGGTGCGACCAAAAACATTCAGTACTTC
CASSIGQGATKNIQYF
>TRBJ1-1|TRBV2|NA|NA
TGTGCCAGCAGTGATTTCGGGGTAGGGACTGAAGCTTTCTTT
CASSDFGVGTEAFF